This T cell receptor beta chain was obtained from a study of shared clonotypes between healthy human individuals. CDR1 MNHEY and CDR2 SMNVEV come from the germline V gene (reference sequence). Trimming stripped 7 bases from V and 3 bases from J, with 14 bases between. The CDR3 runs 14 residues. Naive CD8 isolation took CD45RO-negative cells positively selected for CCR7 and excluded terminally differentiated effector memory CD45RA+ cells. Sequenced by immunoSEQ multiplex PCR; TCRdb stores in-frame clones only, minus some. The sample lists some 2.1 million clones, approximately 94% occurring once. This clonotype was sampled from a man aged 18 to 29 in good health. Sequencing input: naive CD8+ T cells sorted from blood. This rearrangement joins TRBV27 to TRBJ2-3; D is possibly TRBD2 (5 bases). The DNA for the CDR3 is TGTGCCAGCACCCGAGGGCCCTGGACAGATACGCAGTATTTT. Protein sequence: CASTRGPWTDTQYF.